This T cell receptor beta chain was sequenced during a study of blood T cell repertoires in COVID-19. The germline V gene has CDR1 SGHDN and CDR2 FVKESK. The germline V and J ends were trimmed by 1 base and 10 bases, with 14 bases remaining between them. The CDR3 loop spans 14 amino acids. Profiled with immunoSEQ multiplex PCR; TCRdb holds only in-frame clones, not every one. Of about 270,000 clones detected, 65% to 85% appear once; the ten largest clones hold 5.7%. The sequenced sample consisted of peripheral blood. This sequence was found in an elderly man with acute or convalescent COVID-19. The J gene is TRBJ2-1, the V gene TRBV14; a weak D match, TRBD2 (6 bases). CDR3 in amino acids: CASSQAGVAGEQFF. The CDR3 nucleotides are TGTGCCAGCAGCCAAGCCGGCGTCGCGGGAGAGCAGTTCTTC. The full variable domain, with the rest looked up from reference TRBV14 and TRBJ2-1, is EAGVTQFPSHSVIEKGQTVTLRCDPISGHDNLYWYRRVMGKEIKFLLHFVKESKQDESGMPNNRFLAERTGGTYSTLKVQPAELEDSGVYFCASSQAGVAGEQFFGPGTRLTVL.